The 4 T cell receptor beta chains below come from one sample, sequenced in a study of shared clonotypes between healthy human individuals. The data were produced by immunoSEQ multiplex PCR, yet TCRdb's version contains in-frame clones alone and is incomplete. Among under 1,100,000 clones listed, 70% to 80% were seen once. The sample taken for sequencing was memory CD4+ T cells sorted from blood. Subset denoted: CD45RA-negative fraction. Every receptor here comes from a man in his late teens or twenties in good health.

This chain connects TRBV7-2 to TRBJ2-3; D is uncertain. Per germline, CDR1 SGHTA and CDR2 FQGNSA. CDR3 length equals 12 residues. Trimming took off 6 bases at V and 2 bases at J, with 6 bases between the two ends. The CDR3: CASRGDTDTQYF. For the CDR3, the DNA is TGTGCCAGCAGAGGAGACACAGATACGCAGTATTTT.

This chain uses TRBV7-2 with TRBJ2-3; TRBD2 agrees at 12 bases. The CDR3 is 16 residues long. Per the germline V gene, CDR1 is SGHTA and CDR2 is FQGNSA. The trim removed 6 bases at V and 1 base at J, leaving 5 bases unmatched. The CDR3 coding sequence is TGTGCCAGCAGAGTACTAGCGGGAGGAGGCACAGATACGCAGTATTTT. This encodes CASRVLAGGGTDTQYF. Based on the CDR3 plus reference TRBV7-2 and TRBJ2-3, the full variable domain is GAGVSQSPSNKVTEKGKDVELRCDPISGHTALYWYRQSLGQGLEFLIYFQGNSAPDKSGLPSDRFSAERTGGSVSTLTIQRTQQEDSAVYLCASRVLAGGGTDTQYFGPGTRLTVL.

This clone was seen a handful of times. The V call is TRBV10-1, the J call TRBJ2-3, with 7 bases matching TRBD2. The J segment lost 8 bases and the V segment lost 3 bases, leaving 8 bases of the junction unmatched. CDR1 is WNHNN, CDR2 SYGVQD, per germline (reference sequence). This CDR3 region has 14 residues. CDR3 nucleotide sequence: TGCGCCAGCAGTGACAATCCCAGCGGGGTTACGCAGTATTTT. Translating gives CASSDNPSGVTQYF.

A single count supports this clone. The chain uses TRBV6-1 and TRBJ1-6; maybe TRBD1 (5 bases). Trimming shortened V by 4 bases and J by 9 bases, and 13 bases separated the two germline ends. The CDR3 length is 14 residues. The germline CDR1 and CDR2 sequences are MNHNS and SASEGT. The CDR3 here is CASSVTRGGSPLHF. DNA for the CDR3: TGTGCCAGCAGTGTCACTCGCGGGGGTTCACCCCTCCACTTT.